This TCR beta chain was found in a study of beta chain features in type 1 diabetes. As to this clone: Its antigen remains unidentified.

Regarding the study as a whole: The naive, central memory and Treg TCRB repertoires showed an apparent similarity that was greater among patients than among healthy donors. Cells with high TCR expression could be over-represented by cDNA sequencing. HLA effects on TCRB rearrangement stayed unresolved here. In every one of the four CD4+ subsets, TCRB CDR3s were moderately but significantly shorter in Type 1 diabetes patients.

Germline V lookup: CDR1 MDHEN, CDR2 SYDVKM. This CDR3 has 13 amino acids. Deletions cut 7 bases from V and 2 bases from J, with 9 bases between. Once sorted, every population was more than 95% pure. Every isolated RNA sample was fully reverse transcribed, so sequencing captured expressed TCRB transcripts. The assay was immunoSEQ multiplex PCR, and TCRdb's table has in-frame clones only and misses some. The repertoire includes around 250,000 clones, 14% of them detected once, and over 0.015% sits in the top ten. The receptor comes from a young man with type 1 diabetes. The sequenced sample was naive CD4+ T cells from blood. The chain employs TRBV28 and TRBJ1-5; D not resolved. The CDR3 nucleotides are TGTGCCAGCATCCGAGGTGGCAATCAGCCCCAGCATTTT. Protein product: CASIRGGNQPQHF.